Shown below are 17 T cell receptor beta chains from a single sample sequenced in a study of control samples from healthy donors and cancer patients. The table came from immunoSEQ multiplex PCR; TCRdb's copy has only in-frame clones and leaves some out. The sample gives some 160,000 clones, approximately 88% of which show up once; more than 4% is in the top ten. Sequencing input: blood. These receptors all stem from a man younger than 40 in good health.

V and J are TRBV7-6 and TRBJ2-7; 10 bases align to TRBD2. This CDR3 contains 15 residues. V lost 1 base to trimming and J lost 3 bases; unmatched junction nucleotides: 3. From germline, CDR1 is SGHVS and CDR2 FNYEAQ. CDR3 in amino acids: CASSLEGLANYEQYF. The CDR3 nucleotides read TGTGCCAGCAGCTTAGAGGGACTAGCGAACTACGAGCAGTACTTC.

The chain couples TRBV15 to TRBJ2-1; D call uncertain. From germline, CDR1 is LNHNV and CDR2 YYDKDF (reference sequence). V was cut by 0 bases and J by 6 bases, with 0 bases left in between. The CDR3 length is 11 residues. The CDR3 nucleotides read TGTGCCACCAGCAGAGACAATGAGCAGTTCTTC. It yields the protein CATSRDNEQFF.

The CDR3 region is CSVGWSDANYGYTF. The CDR3 region has the DNA TGCAGCGTTGGATGGTCAGACGCTAACTATGGCTACACCTTC. The gene calls are TRBV29-1 and TRBJ1-2; unclear D gene. V was pared by 4 bases and J by 0 bases, with 12 bases between. CDR1 is SQVTM and CDR2 is ANQGSEA in the germline V gene. The CDR3 extends over 14 amino acids.

This clone was seen a few times. The V call is TRBV7-8, the J call TRBJ2-5; 9 bases agree with TRBD2. The CDR3 is made up of 14 amino acids. In germline, CDR1 is SGHVS, CDR2 FQNEAQ. Unmatched junction bases numbered 6, after V lost 5 bases and J lost 5 bases. This CDR3 is CASSERGAGETQYF. The CDR3 DNA reads TGTGCCAGCAGCGAGCGGGGGGCGGGGGAGACCCAGTACTTC.

This chain uses TRBV5-1 with TRBJ2-1; TRBD2 matches 10 bases. CDR1 is SGHRS and CDR2 is YFSETQ in the germline V gene. CDR3 size: 15 residues. V was pared by 4 bases and J by 6 bases, with 7 bases of the junction left unmatched. In DNA, the CDR3 is TGCGCCAGCAGCCCCCTAGCTAGCGGGAGCAATGAGCAGTTCTTC. Protein sequence: CASSPLASGSNEQFF.

The chain employs TRBV18 and TRBJ1-2, with D perhaps matching TRBD1 (6 bases). The V and J ends lost 2 bases and 6 bases respectively, with 16 bases between them. The CDR3 extends over 15 amino acids. The germline gives CDR1 KGHSH, CDR2 LQKENI. This CDR3 is CASSPDRGQLNGYTF. The CDR3 DNA is TGTGCCAGCTCACCAGACCGCGGACAGCTAAATGGCTACACCTTC.

This clone has a single count. The chain joins TRBV25-1 to TRBJ2-5; a possible D gene is TRBD2 (6 bases). Trimming cost V 6 bases and J 4 bases, with 18 bases left between them. Germline CDR1 reads MGHDK; CDR2 reads SYGVNS. CDR3 length: 15 amino acids. As DNA, the CDR3 is TGTGCCAGCAGCCCCCCGGGAGCAGGAGGAGAGACCCAGTACTTC. Protein sequence: CASSPPGAGGETQYF.

The genes are TRBV7-9 and TRBJ1-2; D is undetermined. V was pared by 1 base and J by 3 bases, with 6 bases between. The CDR3 contains 13 residues. Looked up from germline, CDR1 is SEHNR and CDR2 is FQNEAQ (reference sequence). CDR3 bases: TGTGCCAGCAGCTTAGTTCAGGACTATGGCTACACCTTC. It encodes CASSLVQDYGYTF.

This chain uses TRBV5-6 with TRBJ1-1, with a tentative D call TRBD1 (5 bases). Germline-derived CDR1 and CDR2 are SGHDT and YYEEEE. The CDR3 is made up of 11 amino acids. The ends were cut back, 5 bases at V and 3 bases at J, with 5 bases in the middle. CDR3 sequence (DNA): TGTGCCAGCAGGGGGGACACTGAAGCTTTCTTT. Its protein product is CASRGDTEAFF.

This clone has just a few counts. The CDR3 is CASSPRYSGNTIYF. CDR3 nucleotide sequence: TGTGCCAGCAGTCCTCGGTACTCTGGAAACACCATATATTTT. The chain combines TRBV6-5 with TRBJ1-3; D gene ambiguous. CDR1 MNHEY and CDR2 SVGAGI come from the germline V gene. There are 14 residues in the CDR3. The germline V and J ends were trimmed by 5 bases and 0 bases, with 8 bases remaining between them.

Comments on this clone: Other DNA sequences of this sample code for an identical CDR3. V usage is TRBV5-1 and J usage is TRBJ2-1, with a possible D match to TRBD2 (6 bases). This CDR3 spans 14 amino acids. Germline CDR1 is SGHRS and CDR2 is YFSETQ. V gave up 0 bases and J gave up 6 bases, with 10 bases separating them. The CDR3 is CASSLEGAGNEQFF. CDR3 DNA sequence: TGCGCCAGCAGCTTGGAGGGAGCGGGCAATGAGCAGTTCTTC.

The table lists this clone with a few counts. The gene calls are TRBV15 and TRBJ2-1, with a possible D match to TRBD2 (6 bases). This CDR3 comprises 17 residues. V gave up 2 bases and J gave up 2 bases, with 16 bases separating them. Looked up from germline, CDR1 is LNHNV and CDR2 is YYDKDF (reference sequence). CDR3 sequence reads: CATSRPGSRLPYNEQFF. For the CDR3, the DNA is TGTGCCACCAGCAGACCCGGGAGTCGGTTACCCTACAATGAGCAGTTCTTC.

Comment on this clone: The junction departs from germline at one end; a sequencing error may be responsible. The chain employs TRBV7-8 and TRBJ2-6; D is possibly TRBD1 (5 bases). The germline V gene encodes CDR1 SGHVS and CDR2 FQNEAQ. The length of the CDR3 is 16 residues. Here the CDR3 DNA reads TGTGCCAGCAGCTTAACGTCGGGCTCTGGGGCCAACGTCCCGACTTTC. Translation gives CASSLTSGSGANVPTF.

V is TRBV24-1 and J is TRBJ1-2; tentatively, D is TRBD1 (6 bases). The V end was cut by 4 bases, the J end by 10 bases, with 18 bases between. Germline loops: CDR1 KGHDR, CDR2 SFDVKD. This CDR3 is 14 amino acids long. The CDR3 nucleotides are TGTGCCACCAGTGAAGGGGGGCAGGGCGGTTTCTACACCTTC. Residues: CATSEGGQGGFYTF.

V gene TRBV29-1 combines with J gene TRBJ2-3; 9 positions match TRBD2. There are 14 residues in the CDR3. Per the germline V gene, CDR1 is SQVTM and CDR2 is ANQGSEA. Unmatched junction bases numbered 11, after V lost 7 bases and J lost 6 bases. The CDR3 DNA is TGCAGCGCTCAGCGGGGGGCCGCTGGGGATACGCAGTATTTT. As protein: CSAQRGAAGDTQYF.

This clone showed up just once. V and J are TRBV4-1 and TRBJ1-5; D call uncertain. Trimming removed 0 bases from V and 7 bases from J, with 13 bases in between. The germline gives CDR1 MGHRA, CDR2 YSYEKL. This CDR3 is 15 amino acids long. CDR3 protein: CASSQEVAGNQPQHF. CDR3 DNA: TGCGCCAGCAGCCAAGAAGTGGCAGGAAACCAGCCCCAGCATTTT.

A remark on this clone: Within the sample, other DNA sequences also encode this same CDR3. The chain combines TRBV18 with TRBJ1-2; D possibly corresponds to TRBD1 (5 bases). Germline V gene lookup returns CDR1 KGHSH and CDR2 LQKENI. Trimming took 0 bases from V and 2 from J, leaving 10 bases between them. CDR3 length equals 15 residues. The CDR3 reads CASSPPQGSNYGYTF. As DNA, the CDR3 is TGTGCCAGCTCACCACCTCAGGGCTCCAACTATGGCTACACCTTC.